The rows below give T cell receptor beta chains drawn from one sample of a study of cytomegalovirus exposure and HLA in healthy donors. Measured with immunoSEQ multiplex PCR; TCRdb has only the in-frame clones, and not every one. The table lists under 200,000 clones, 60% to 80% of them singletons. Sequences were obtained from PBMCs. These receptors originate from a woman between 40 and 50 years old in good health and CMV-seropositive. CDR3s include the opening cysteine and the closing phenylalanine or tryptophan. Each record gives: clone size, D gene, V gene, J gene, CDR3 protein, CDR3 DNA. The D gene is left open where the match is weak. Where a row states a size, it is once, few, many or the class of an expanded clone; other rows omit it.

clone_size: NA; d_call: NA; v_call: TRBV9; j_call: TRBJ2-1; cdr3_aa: CASSVPGSGWNEQFF; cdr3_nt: TGTGCCAGCAGCGTACCCGGGTCGGGGTGGAATGAGCAGTTCTTC
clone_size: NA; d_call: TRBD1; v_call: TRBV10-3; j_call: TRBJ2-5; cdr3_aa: CAISLRQGRETQYF; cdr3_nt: TGTGCCATCAGCCTAAGACAGGGTAGGGAGACCCAGTACTTC
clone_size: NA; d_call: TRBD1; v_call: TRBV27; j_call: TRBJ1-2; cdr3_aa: CASSSHGTAVPTDYGYTF; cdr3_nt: TGTGCCAGCAGTTCCCATGGGACAGCCGTCCCAACGGACTATGGCTACACCTTC
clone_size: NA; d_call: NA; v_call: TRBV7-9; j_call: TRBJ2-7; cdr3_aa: CASSLTSGLPYEQYF; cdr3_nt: TGTGCCAGCAGCTTAACCTCCGGTCTTCCCTACGAGCAGTACTTC
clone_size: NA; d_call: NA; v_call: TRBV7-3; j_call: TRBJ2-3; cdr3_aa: CASSLMGRHTDTQYF; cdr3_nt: TGTGCCAGCAGCTTAATGGGTAGACACACAGATACGCAGTATTTT
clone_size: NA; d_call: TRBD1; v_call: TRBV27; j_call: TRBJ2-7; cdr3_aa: CASGGQGTYEQYF; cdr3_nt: TGTGCCAGCGGCGGACAGGGAACCTACGAGCAGTACTTC
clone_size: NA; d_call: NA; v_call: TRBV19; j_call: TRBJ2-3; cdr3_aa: CASSGTPSGDTQYF; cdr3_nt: TGTGCCAGTAGTGGGACACCTTCAGGGGATACGCAGTATTTT
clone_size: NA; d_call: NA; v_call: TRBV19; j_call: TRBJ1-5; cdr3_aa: CASSILADNQPQHF; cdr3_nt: TGTGCCAGTAGTATATTAGCAGACAATCAGCCCCAGCATTTT
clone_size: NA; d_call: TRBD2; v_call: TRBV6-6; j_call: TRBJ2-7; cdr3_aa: CASSLTSGSSYEQYF; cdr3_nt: TGTGCCAGCAGTTTGACTAGCGGGAGCTCCTACGAGCAGTACTTC
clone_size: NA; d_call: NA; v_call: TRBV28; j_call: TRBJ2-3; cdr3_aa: CASKAGLSTDTQYF; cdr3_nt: TGTGCCAGCAAGGCAGGACTGAGCACAGATACGCAGTATTTT
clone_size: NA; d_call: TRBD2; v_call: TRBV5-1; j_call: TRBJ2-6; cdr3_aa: CASSLDSGSSGANVLTF; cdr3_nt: TGCGCCAGCAGCTTGGATAGCGGGAGTTCAGGGGCCAACGTCCTGACTTTC
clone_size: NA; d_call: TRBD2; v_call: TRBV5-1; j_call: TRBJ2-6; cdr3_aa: CASSLVSGSAGANVLTF; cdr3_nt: TGCGCCAGCAGCTTGGTTAGCGGGAGTGCTGGGGCCAACGTCCTGACTTTC
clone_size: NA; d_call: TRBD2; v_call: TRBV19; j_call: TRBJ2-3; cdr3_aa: CASASGDGTDTQYF; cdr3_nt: TGTGCCAGCGCTAGCGGGGACGGCACAGATACGCAGTATTTT
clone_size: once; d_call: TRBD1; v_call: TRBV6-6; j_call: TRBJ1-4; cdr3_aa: CASRRTGVDEKLFF; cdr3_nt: TGTGCCAGCAGAAGGACAGGCGTGGATGAAAAACTGTTTTTT
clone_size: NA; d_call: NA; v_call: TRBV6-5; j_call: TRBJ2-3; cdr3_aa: CASSFRVAPRTDTQYF; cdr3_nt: TGTGCCAGCAGTTTTAGAGTTGCGCCGCGCACAGATACGCAGTATTTT
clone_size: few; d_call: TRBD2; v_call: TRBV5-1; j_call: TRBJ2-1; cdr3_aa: CASSLAGGVSSEQFF; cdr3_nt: TGCGCCAGCAGCTTGGCCGGGGGGGTTTCGAGTGAGCAGTTCTTC
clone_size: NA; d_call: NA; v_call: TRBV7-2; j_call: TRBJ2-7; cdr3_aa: CASSFDRIYEQYF; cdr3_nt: TGTGCCAGCAGCTTCGACAGAATCTACGAGCAGTACTTC
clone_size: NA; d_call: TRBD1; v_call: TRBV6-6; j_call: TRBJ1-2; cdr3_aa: CASHRGAYGYTF; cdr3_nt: TGTGCCAGCCACAGGGGAGCCTATGGCTACACCTTC
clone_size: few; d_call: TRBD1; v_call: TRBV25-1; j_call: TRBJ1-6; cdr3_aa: CASSGQGNNSPLHF; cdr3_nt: TGTGCCAGCAGCGGACAGGGTAATAATTCACCCCTCCACTTT
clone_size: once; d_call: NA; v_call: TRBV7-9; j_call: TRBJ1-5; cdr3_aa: CASSSSQVSNQPQHF; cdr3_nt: TGTGCCAGCAGCTCGTCCCAGGTTAGCAATCAGCCCCAGCATTTT
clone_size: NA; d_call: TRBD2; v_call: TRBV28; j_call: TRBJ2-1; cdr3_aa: CASSPPRGAGVGNEQFF; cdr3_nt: TGTGCCAGCAGTCCCCCCCGGGGCGCGGGAGTGGGCAATGAGCAGTTCTTC
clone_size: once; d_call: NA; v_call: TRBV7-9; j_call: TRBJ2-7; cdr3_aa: CASSHDRPGVIREQYF; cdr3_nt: TGTGCCAGCAGCCACGACCGGCCGGGGGTGATTCGCGAGCAGTACTTC
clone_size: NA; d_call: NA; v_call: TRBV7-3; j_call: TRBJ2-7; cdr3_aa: CASSLGAGDMYEQYF; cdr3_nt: TGTGCCAGCAGCTTAGGGGCAGGAGATATGTACGAGCAGTACTTC
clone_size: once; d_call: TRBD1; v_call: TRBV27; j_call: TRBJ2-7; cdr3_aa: CASSLKAAGGHEQYF; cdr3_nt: TGTGCCAGCAGTTTAAAGGCGGCAGGGGGCCACGAGCAGTACTTC
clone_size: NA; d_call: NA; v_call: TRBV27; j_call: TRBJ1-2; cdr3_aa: CASSLGRNYGYTF; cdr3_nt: TGTGCCAGCAGTTTAGGGAGAAACTATGGCTACACCTTC
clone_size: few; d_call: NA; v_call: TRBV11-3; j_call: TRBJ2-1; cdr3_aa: CASSLSNEQFF; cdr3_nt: TGTGCCAGCAGCTTGTCGAATGAGCAGTTCTTC
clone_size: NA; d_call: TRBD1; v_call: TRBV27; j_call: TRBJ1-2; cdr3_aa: CASSSTDRRGGYTF; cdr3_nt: TGTGCCAGCAGTTCTACGGACAGGCGCGGGGGCTACACCTTC
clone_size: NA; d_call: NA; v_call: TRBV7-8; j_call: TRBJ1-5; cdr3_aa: CASSLAPGMHQPQHF; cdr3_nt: TGTGCCAGCAGCTTAGCACCGGGGATGCATCAGCCCCAGCATTTT